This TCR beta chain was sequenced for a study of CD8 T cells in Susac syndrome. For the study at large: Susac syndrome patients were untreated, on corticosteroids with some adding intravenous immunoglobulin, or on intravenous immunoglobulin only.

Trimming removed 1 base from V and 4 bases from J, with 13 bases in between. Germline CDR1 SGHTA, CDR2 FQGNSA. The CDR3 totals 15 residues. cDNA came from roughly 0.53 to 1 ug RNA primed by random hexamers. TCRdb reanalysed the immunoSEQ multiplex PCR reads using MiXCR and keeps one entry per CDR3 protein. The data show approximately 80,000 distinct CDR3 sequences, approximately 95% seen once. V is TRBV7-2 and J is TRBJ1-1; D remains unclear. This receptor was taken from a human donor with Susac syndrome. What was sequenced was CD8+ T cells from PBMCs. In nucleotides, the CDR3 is TGTGCCAGCAGCTTAGAAGGTCTGGGGATCACTGAAGCTTTCTTT. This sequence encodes CASSLEGLGITEAFF.